This T cell receptor (beta chain) was retrieved from a study of T-cell memory formation after mild COVID-19. Study-wide points: Some SARS-CoV-2-responding clones were already detected in memory before infection.

A single record per CDR3 protein comes from TCRdb applying MiXCR to the 5' RACE reads. In the table there are approximately 250,000 distinct CDR3 sequences, roughly 15% of which are singletons. Worth noting for this clonotype: The antigen is undetermined.

With 9 bases clipped from V and 4 bases from J, the junction kept 6 bases outside the gene matches. The CDR3 is made up of 13 amino acids. Germline CDR1 and CDR2: LNHNV and YYDKDF (reference sequence). This clonotype originated in an adult woman who had mild COVID-19 (a few samples of this study predate the infection). Cell type and time point are not known. The chain joins TRBV15 to TRBJ1-1, with 9 bases identical to TRBD1. Sequencing was carried out using PBMCs or a T cell subset sorted from them (not recorded which). CDR3 DNA: TGTGCCACGGGACAGGGCCCCCTCACTGAAGCTTTCTTT. Translated: CATGQGPLTEAFF.